This paragraph reports one T cell receptor (beta chain). What it recognizes is unknown. The CDR3 length is 17 residues. From germline, CDR1 is SGHDT and CDR2 YYEEEE. The entry originates in a study of T cells expressing NK-cell markers. The study's findings and limits: Among several donors, these clonotypes also ranked first in the CD3+CD56-NKG2C+ fraction.

5'RACE template switching with UMIs generated TCR beta cDNA. TCRdb reprocessed the 5' RACE reads, with one entry per CDR3 protein and no DNA. The repertoire table contains a few hundred thousand distinct CDR3 sequences. The J gene is TRBJ2-1, the V gene TRBV5-6; TCRdb's D call, TRBD1, is unchecked because there is no DNA. This TCR derives from a woman aged 45 to 65 in good health. Sequenced input: blood T cells: a sorted CD56 or NKG2C T cell subset, CD4+ or CD8+ T cells, or bulk PBMC T cells (not recorded which). CDR3 protein: CASSLFTGQLKGNEQFF. Full variable domain (outside the CDR3, taken from reference TRBV5-6 and TRBJ2-1): DAGVTQSPTHLIKTRGQQVTLRCSPKSGHDTVSWYQQALGQGPQFIFQYYEEEERQRGNFPDRFSGHQFPNYSSELNVNALLLGDSALYLCASSLFTGQLKGNEQFFGPGTRLTVL.